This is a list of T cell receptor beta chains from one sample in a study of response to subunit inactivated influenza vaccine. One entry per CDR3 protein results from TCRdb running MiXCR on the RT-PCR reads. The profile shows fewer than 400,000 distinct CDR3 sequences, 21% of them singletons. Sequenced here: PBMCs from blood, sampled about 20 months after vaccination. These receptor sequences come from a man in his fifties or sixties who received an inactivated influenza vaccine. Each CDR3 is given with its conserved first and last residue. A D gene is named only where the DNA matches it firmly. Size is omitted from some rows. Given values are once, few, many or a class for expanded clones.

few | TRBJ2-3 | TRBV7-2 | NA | TGTGCCAGCAGTTCCTCTCGTGATACGCAGTATTTT | CASSSSRDTQYF
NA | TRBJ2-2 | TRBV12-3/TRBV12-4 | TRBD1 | TGTGCCAGCAGTTCCGGGGGACAGGGGAGAACCGGGGAGCTGTTTTTT | CASSSGGQGRTGELFF
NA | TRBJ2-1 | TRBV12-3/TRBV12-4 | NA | TGTGCCAGCAGTGGAACTGGGACTTCAACCTCCTACAATGAGCAGTTCTTC | CASSGTGTSTSYNEQFF
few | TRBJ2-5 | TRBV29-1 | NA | TGCAGCGTTGAAGATATGGAAATCCAAGAGACCCAGTACTTC | CSVEDMEIQETQYF
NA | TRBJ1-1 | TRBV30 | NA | TGTGCCTGGAGTGTACGGTCAGAAGCTTTCTTT | CAWSVRSEAFF
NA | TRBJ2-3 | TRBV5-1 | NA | TGCGCCAGCAGCTTGGCCCCGGGGCGCACAGATACGCAGTATTTT | CASSLAPGRTDTQYF
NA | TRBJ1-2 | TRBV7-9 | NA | TGTGCCAGCAGCTCCCCGGCAGAGAACTATGGCTACACCTTC | CASSSPAENYGYTF
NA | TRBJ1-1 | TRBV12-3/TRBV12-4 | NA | TGTGCCAGCAGTCTACTCCTGCAGGTCGAAGCTTTCTTT | CASSLLLQVEAFF
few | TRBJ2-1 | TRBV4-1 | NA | TGCGCCAGCAGCCAAGATCTAGGGCGGGGTCCCTACAATGAGCAGTTCTTC | CASSQDLGRGPYNEQFF
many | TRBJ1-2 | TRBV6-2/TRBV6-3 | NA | TGTGCCAGCAGCCTCAAAGCTAACTATGGCTACACCTTC | CASSLKANYGYTF
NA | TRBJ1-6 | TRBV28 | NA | TGTGCCAGCAGTCCGGGAGGATTCTATAATTCACCCCTCCACTTT | CASSPGGFYNSPLHF
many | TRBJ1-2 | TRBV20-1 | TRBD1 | TGCAGTGCTAGAGTGTTAGGGGGCGCCGGCTACACCTTC | CSARVLGGAGYTF
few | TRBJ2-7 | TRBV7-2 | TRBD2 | TGTGCCAGCAGCTTAGGGGTAAGAGCGGGAGTTCCCTACGAGCAGTACTTC | CASSLGVRAGVPYEQYF
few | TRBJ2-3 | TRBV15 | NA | TGTGCCACCAGTGTCCGGATCGCAGATACGCAGTATTTT | CATSVRIADTQYF
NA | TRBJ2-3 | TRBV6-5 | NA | TGTGCCAGCAGTTCGCTTCGACTCACAGATACGCAGTATTTT | CASSSLRLTDTQYF
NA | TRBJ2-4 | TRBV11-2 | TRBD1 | TGTGCCAGCAGCCTAACTTCAGTAGGGACAGGACCAAACATTCAGTACTTC | CASSLTSVGTGPNIQYF
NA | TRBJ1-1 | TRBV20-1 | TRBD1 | TGCAGTGCTCCACCAGGGGGGAACACTGAAGCTTTCTTT | CSAPPGGNTEAFF
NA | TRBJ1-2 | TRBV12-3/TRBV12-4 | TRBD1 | TGTGCCAGCAGTGACGTTCTAGGACAGGGGGCTAGAGGCTACACCTTC | CASSDVLGQGARGYTF
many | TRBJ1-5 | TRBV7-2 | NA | TGTGCCAGCAGCTCGAAGGTAAATCAGCCCCAGCATTTT | CASSSKVNQPQHF
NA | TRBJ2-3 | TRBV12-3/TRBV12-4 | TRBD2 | TGTGCCAGCAGTGGCCTTAGCGGGGGGGCCGGTACTCCAAGCACAGATACGCAGTATTTT | CASSGLSGGAGTPSTDTQYF
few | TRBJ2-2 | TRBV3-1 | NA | TGTGCCAGCAGCCAAGCCGAGTTCGGGGAGCTGTTTTTT | CASSQAEFGELFF
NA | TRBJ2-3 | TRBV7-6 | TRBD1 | TGTGCCAGCAGCTCGGGACAGGGTACAGATGCGCAGTATTTT | CASSSGQGTDAQYF
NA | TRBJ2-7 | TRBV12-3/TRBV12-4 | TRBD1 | TGTGCCAGCAGTTTAGGTGACAGGGCATACGAGCAGTACTTC | CASSLGDRAYEQYF
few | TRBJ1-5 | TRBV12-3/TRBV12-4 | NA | TGTGCCAGCAGCACTAGGTGGGGGTGGTGGCCCCAGCATTTT | CASSTRWGWWPQHF
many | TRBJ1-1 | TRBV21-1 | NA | TGTGCCAGCAGCAAAGATGTCGGACAACCGAACACTGAAGCTTTCTTT | CASSKDVGQPNTEAFF
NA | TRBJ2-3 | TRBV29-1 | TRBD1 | TGCAGCGTTCCGGGACAGGGCGCAGATACGCAGTATTTT | CSVPGQGADTQYF
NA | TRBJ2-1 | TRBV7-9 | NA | TGTGCCAGCAGCTTCGGCAGGTTAAGCTCCTACAATGAGCAGTTCTTC | CASSFGRLSSYNEQFF
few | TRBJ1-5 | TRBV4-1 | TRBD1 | TGCGCCAGCAGCCCGTCTTCCGGGCAGGGGGTGGATCAGCCCCAGCATTTT | CASSPSSGQGVDQPQHF
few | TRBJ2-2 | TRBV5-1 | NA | TGCGCCAGCAGCTTGGAACTGGGACACCGCGGTGTCGGGGAGCTGTTTTTT | CASSLELGHRGVGELFF
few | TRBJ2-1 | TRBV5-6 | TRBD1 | TGTGCCAGCAGCTTAGTATCGGAGAGGGGGCGATACAATGAGCAGTTCTTC | CASSLVSERGRYNEQFF
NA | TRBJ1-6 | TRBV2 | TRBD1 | TGTGCCACCAGCCGCGGACAGGGTAATTCACCCCTCCACTTT | CATSRGQGNSPLHF
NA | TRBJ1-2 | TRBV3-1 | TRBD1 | TGTGCCAGCAGCCAGAATCAGGGGGACGGTGGCTACACCTTC | CASSQNQGDGGYTF
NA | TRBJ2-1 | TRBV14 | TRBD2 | TGTGCCAGCAGCCCTCGACTAGCGGTTCTGGATGAGCAGTTCTTC | CASSPRLAVLDEQFF
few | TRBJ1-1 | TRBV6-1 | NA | TGTGCCAGCAGCCGAATGGGGGGCACTGAAGCTTTCTTT | CASSRMGGTEAFF
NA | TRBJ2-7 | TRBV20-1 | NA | TGCAGTGCTAGAGTAGGCCAGGCGCACTACGAGCAGTACTTC | CSARVGQAHYEQYF
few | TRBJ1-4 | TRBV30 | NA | TGTGCCTGGAGTGTAAAGGGGAGTGGTGAAAAACTGTTTTTT | CAWSVKGSGEKLFF
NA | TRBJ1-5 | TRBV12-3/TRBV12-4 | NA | TGTGCCAGCAGTTTGGGGGGAATGCGCCAGCCCCAGCATTTT | CASSLGGMRQPQHF
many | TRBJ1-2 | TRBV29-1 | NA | TGCAGCGTGGACCGCGACAGGTCCGGCTACACCTTC | CSVDRDRSGYTF
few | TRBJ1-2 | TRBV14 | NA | TGTGCCAGCAGCCAATTCCGCAACTATGGCTACACCTTC | CASSQFRNYGYTF
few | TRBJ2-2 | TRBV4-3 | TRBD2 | TGCGCCAGCAGCCAAGATACCAGCGGGGGGTACACCGGGGAGCTGTTTTTT | CASSQDTSGGYTGELFF
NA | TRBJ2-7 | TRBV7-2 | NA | TGTGCCAGCAGCTTATGGCTAGCGAGGGACGAGCAGTACTTC | CASSLWLARDEQYF
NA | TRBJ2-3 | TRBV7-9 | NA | TGTGCCAGCAGCTTGGGGGGCCCCACGCAGTATTTT | CASSLGGPTQYF